These 11 T cell receptor beta chains were all obtained from the same sample, sequenced in a study of regulatory T cells in long-lasting Graves disease. Sample time point: newly diagnosed GD, antithyroid drugs for less than 3 months. The TCR library used RNA extracted from PBMCs. CDR3 regions were amplified by Arm-PCR using iRepertoire HTBI primers to build TCR beta libraries. Using its own MiXCR run on the multiplex PCR reads, TCRdb lists one record per CDR3 protein. The sample has about 610,000 distinct CDR3 sequences; roughly a sixth are singletons. The data also belong to a second study, concerning T cells in Graves' hyperthyroidism and ophthalmopathy.

Sequenced material: peripheral blood mononuclear cells (PBMCs), taken at new diagnosis, from a patient treated with antithyroid drugs. These receptors came from a man aged 18 to 35 with Graves disease.

The table lists this clonotype with many counts. CDR3 DNA: TGCAGTGCTAGGGTGGTCCCGTCGAATGAAAAACTGTTTTTT. Its translation: CSARVVPSNEKLFF. The chain uses TRBV20-1 and TRBJ1-4, with D unclear. The ends were cut back, 3 bases at V and 5 bases at J, with 13 bases in the middle. In germline, CDR1 is DFQATT, CDR2 SNEGSKA (reference sequence). The CDR3 sequence is 14 residues long.

The chain carries TRBV5-1 and TRBJ2-3; 9 positions agree with TRBD1. The CDR3 runs to 15 residues. The ends lost 5 bases at V and 0 bases at J; junction bases unmatched: 4. Germline V gene sequence: CDR1 SGHRS, CDR2 YFSETQ. The CDR3 DNA sequence: TGCGCCAGCAGGTCCGGGACAGGGAGCACAGATACGCAGTATTTT. Translation: CASRSGTGSTDTQYF.

To note about this clonotype: This may be a read error, as it is one base from a much larger clone. The CDR3 loop is CAWSAVGGDEQYF. CDR3 in DNA: TGTGCCTGGAGTGCAGTCGGGGGCGACGAGCAGTACTTC. The V and J genes are TRBV30 and TRBJ2-7; either TRBD1 or TRBD2 may fit D (6 bases each). The germline V and J ends were trimmed by 1 base and 5 bases, with 12 bases remaining between them. This CDR3 has 13 residues. In germline, CDR1 is GTSNPN, CDR2 SVGIG (reference sequence).

This clonotype came up a few times. The chain recombines TRBV3-1 with TRBJ2-2; 10 positions match TRBD1. J was trimmed by 3 bases and V by 1 base; bases with no gene match: 2. Per the germline V gene, CDR1 is LGHDT and CDR2 is YNNKEL (reference sequence). This CDR3 comprises 16 residues. CDR3 sequence (DNA): TGTGCCAGCAGCCAAGTGGACAGGGGGTACACCGGGGAGCTGTTTTTT. Residues: CASSQVDRGYTGELFF.

The CDR3 protein is CASSYSRRRQVQETQYF. The CDR3 DNA follows: TGTGCCAGCAGTTACTCCAGGAGAAGGCAGGTCCAAGAGACCCAGTACTTC. The chain uses TRBV6-2 or TRBV6-3 and TRBJ2-5; D gene ambiguous. Looked up from germline, CDR1 is MNHEY and CDR2 is SVGEGT. V lost 0 bases and J 1 base, leaving 15 bases between the germline ends. The CDR3 spans 17 residues.

This clonotype was observed many times. CDR3 region: CASSDRGLSGNTIYF. The CDR3, as DNA: TGTGCCAGCAGTGATCGGGGGCTCTCTGGAAACACCATATATTTT. The chain recombines TRBV2 with TRBJ1-3, with a possible D match to TRBD1 (6 bases). The CDR3 is 15 amino acids. Germline V gene data show CDR1 as SNHLY and CDR2 as FYNNEI. Trimming left V 3 bases short and J 0 bases short, with 9 bases between.

This clonotype has at least ten counts. The junction shows a germline mismatch at one end, possibly a read error. The gene calls are TRBV5-5 and TRBJ1-1, with D perhaps TRBD1 (5 bases). The germline CDR1 and CDR2 sequences are SGHKS and YYEKEE (reference sequence). The CDR3 spans 14 residues. The CDR3 here is CASSWDGGNTEAFF. The CDR3 DNA reads as TGCGCCAGCAGCTGGGATGGGGGGAACACTGAAGCTTTCTTT.

This clonotype was seen a handful of times. The CDR3 DNA reads TGCGCCAGCAGCCCGGCACTTAGCCTAGTTTATTTTGCAGATACGCAGTATTTT. This gives the protein CASSPALSLVYFADTQYF. The chain employs TRBV4-1 and TRBJ2-3; no clear D gene. Looked up from germline, CDR1 is MGHRA and CDR2 is YSYEKL. Trimming took off 4 bases at V and 4 bases at J, with 24 bases between the two ends. The CDR3 is 18 amino acids.

This clonotype was seen repeatedly, ten times or more. The chain links TRBV12-3 or TRBV12-4 to TRBJ1-1, with D possibly being TRBD1 (5 bases). Trimming removed 7 bases from V and 0 bases from J, with 12 bases in between. The CDR3 spans 14 residues. CDR3 residues: CASILAGVNTEAFF. In nucleotides, the CDR3 is TGTGCCAGCATCCTAGCGGGGGTGAACACTGAAGCTTTCTTT.

V and J are TRBV4-1 and TRBJ2-1, with 7 bases identical to TRBD2. CDR1 and CDR2 (germline): MGHRA, YSYEKL. V shed 1 base, J shed 6 bases, and the junction held 6 bases outside the gene matches. The length of the CDR3 is 15 residues. The CDR3 DNA reads TGCGCCAGCAGCCAAGGGGCTAGCGGTATCAATGAGCAGTTCTTC. It is translated as CASSQGASGINEQFF.

This clonotype was observed at least ten times. The rearrangement uses TRBV28 and TRBJ1-1; a possible D gene is TRBD1 (6 bases). Per the germline V gene, CDR1 is MDHEN and CDR2 is SYDVKM. Trimming removed 10 bases at V and 0 bases at J, with 15 bases between. The CDR3 sequence is 14 residues long. The CDR3: CATRQAFMNTEAFF. The CDR3 nucleotides read TGTGCCACAAGACAGGCTTTCATGAACACTGAAGCTTTCTTT.